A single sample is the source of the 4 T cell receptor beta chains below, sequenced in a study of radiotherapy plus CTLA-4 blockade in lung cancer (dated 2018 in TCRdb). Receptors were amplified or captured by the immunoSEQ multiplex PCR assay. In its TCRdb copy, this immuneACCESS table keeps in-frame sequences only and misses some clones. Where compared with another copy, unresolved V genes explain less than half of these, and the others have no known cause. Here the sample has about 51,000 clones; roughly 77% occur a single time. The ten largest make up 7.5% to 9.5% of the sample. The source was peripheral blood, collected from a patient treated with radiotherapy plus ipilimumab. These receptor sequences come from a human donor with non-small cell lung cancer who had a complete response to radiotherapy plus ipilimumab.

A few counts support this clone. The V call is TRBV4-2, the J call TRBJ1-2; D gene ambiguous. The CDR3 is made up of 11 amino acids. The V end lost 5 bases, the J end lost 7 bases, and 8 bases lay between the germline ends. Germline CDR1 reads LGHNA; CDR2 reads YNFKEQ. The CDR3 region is CASSAHGGYTF. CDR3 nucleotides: TGTGCCAGCAGCGCCCACGGTGGCTACACCTTC.

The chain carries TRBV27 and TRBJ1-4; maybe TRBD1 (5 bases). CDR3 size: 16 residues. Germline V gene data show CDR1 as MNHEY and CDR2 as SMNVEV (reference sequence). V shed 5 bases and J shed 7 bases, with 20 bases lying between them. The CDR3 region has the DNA TGTGCCAGCAGTCTAACTACCGGGACTGTTGGTGAAAAACTGTTTTTT. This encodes CASSLTTGTVGEKLFF.

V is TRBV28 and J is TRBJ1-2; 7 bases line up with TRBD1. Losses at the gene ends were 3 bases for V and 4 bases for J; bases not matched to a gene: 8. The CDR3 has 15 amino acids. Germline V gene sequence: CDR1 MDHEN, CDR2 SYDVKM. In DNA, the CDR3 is TGTGCCAGCAGTTTCACGGGACAGCCGCTCTATGGCTACACCTTC. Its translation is CASSFTGQPLYGYTF.

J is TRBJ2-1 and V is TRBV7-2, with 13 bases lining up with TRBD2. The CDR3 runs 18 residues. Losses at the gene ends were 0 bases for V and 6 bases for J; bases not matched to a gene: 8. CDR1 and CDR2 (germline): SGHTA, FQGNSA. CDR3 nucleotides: TGTGCCAGCAGCTTAGCTTCTTTTGGACTAGCGGGAGCCAATGAGCAGTTCTTC. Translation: CASSLASFGLAGANEQFF.